What follows are 2 T cell receptor beta chains derived from one specimen sequenced in a study of blood T cell repertoires in COVID-19. The table came from immunoSEQ multiplex PCR; TCRdb's copy has only in-frame clones and leaves some out. The table includes about 150,000 clones, 70% to 90% detected once. Sequenced material: peripheral blood. These receptors came from a woman aged 65 to 85 with acute or convalescent COVID-19.

This clone has a single count. The rearrangement links TRBV7-9 to TRBJ2-7, with D maybe TRBD1 (5 bases). Trimming cost V 5 bases and J 4 bases, with 9 bases left between them. The CDR3 runs to 12 residues. Looked up from germline, CDR1 is SEHNR and CDR2 is FQNEAQ (reference sequence). CDR3 sequence (DNA): TGTGCCAGCAGCAACGACAGTTACGAGCAGTACGTC. It yields the protein CASSNDSYEQYV.

This chain connects TRBV7-9 to TRBJ1-6, with TRBD1 as a possible D gene (6 bases). CDR1 SEHNR and CDR2 FQNEAQ come from the germline V gene (reference sequence). The V end lost 4 bases, the J end lost 7 bases, and 11 bases lay between the germline ends. The CDR3 is 14 amino acids. CDR3 nucleotide sequence: TGTGCCAGCAGCTCGACAGGAGTGAATTCACCCCTCCACTTT. It codes for CASSSTGVNSPLHF.